The next 5 T cell receptor beta chains were all read from a single sample in a study of blood T cell repertoires in COVID-19. The method was immunoSEQ multiplex PCR; TCRdb's version includes in-frame clones alone and lacks a portion of them. The sample records approximately 150,000 clones, more than 75% being singletons. What was sequenced was peripheral blood. These receptors all come from a human donor in a cohort sampled during active COVID-19.

The chain recombines TRBV15 with TRBJ2-2; D gene uncertain. There are 15 residues in the CDR3. Germline V gives CDR1 LNHNV, CDR2 YYDKDF (reference sequence). The germline V and J ends were trimmed by 1 base and 7 bases, with 13 bases remaining between them. The CDR3, as DNA: TGTGCCACCAGCAGAGGAGAGACGACGGGCGGGGAGCTGTTTTTT. As protein: CATSRGETTGGELFF.

The J gene is TRBJ2-7, the V gene TRBV27; maybe TRBD1 (6 bases). The CDR3 runs to 16 residues. CDR1 and CDR2 (germline): MNHEY, SMNVEV (reference sequence). Trimming shortened V by 2 bases and J by 2 bases, and 16 bases separated the two germline ends. The CDR3 nucleotides are TGTGCCAGCAGTTTAGGTATATTTGGGACAACCTACGAGCAGTACTTC. It translates to CASSLGIFGTTYEQYF.

The chain has TRBV15 and TRBJ1-1; no firm D call. The CDR3 contains 12 residues. V was cut by 4 bases and J by 8 bases, with 11 bases left in between. Germline lookup yields CDR1 LNHNV and CDR2 YYDKDF (reference sequence). The CDR3 spells CATSTPAGEAFF. CDR3 nucleotides: TGTGCCACCAGCACCCCGGCGGGGGAAGCTTTCTTT.

CDR3 loop: CSASLIQRQGPNQPQHF. CDR3 nucleotides: TGCAGTGCTAGTCTAATACAGCGACAGGGCCCGAATCAGCCCCAGCATTTT. V is TRBV20-1 and J is TRBJ1-5, with TRBD1 identical over 7 bases. This CDR3 contains 17 residues. Trimming took 3 bases from V and 4 from J; bases not matched to a gene: 15. In germline, CDR1 is DFQATT, CDR2 SNEGSKA (reference sequence).

The chain couples TRBV11-2 to TRBJ2-7; 10 bases are shared with TRBD2. The CDR3 totals 14 residues. V dropped 4 bases and J dropped 2; count of bases not matched to a gene: 2. Germline CDR1 reads SGHAT; CDR2 reads FQNNGV. CDR3 sequence reads: CASSWTSGTYEQYV. CDR3 DNA sequence: TGTGCCAGCAGCTGGACTAGCGGTACCTACGAGCAGTACGTC.